The T cell receptor (beta chain) under discussion was sequenced for a study of shared clonotypes between healthy human individuals. The protocol was immunoSEQ multiplex PCR, while the TCRdb copy is restricted to in-frame clones and leaves out a portion. The sample records about 480,000 clones, 75% to 80% being singletons. V was clipped by 0 bases and J by 4 bases, with 4 bases between them. CDR3 length equals 13 residues. Germline V gene sequence: CDR1 WNHNN, CDR2 SYGVQD (reference sequence). The table lists this clone with a few counts. The chain combines TRBV10-1 with TRBJ2-1, with D unresolved. Sequenced input: PBMCs. The TCR originated in a woman in her 40s in good health. Some clones in this sample may be carry-over from other donors' samples. The CDR3 sequence: CASSESLYNEQFF. The DNA of the CDR3 is TGCGCCAGCAGTGAGTCTCTGTACAATGAGCAGTTCTTC.